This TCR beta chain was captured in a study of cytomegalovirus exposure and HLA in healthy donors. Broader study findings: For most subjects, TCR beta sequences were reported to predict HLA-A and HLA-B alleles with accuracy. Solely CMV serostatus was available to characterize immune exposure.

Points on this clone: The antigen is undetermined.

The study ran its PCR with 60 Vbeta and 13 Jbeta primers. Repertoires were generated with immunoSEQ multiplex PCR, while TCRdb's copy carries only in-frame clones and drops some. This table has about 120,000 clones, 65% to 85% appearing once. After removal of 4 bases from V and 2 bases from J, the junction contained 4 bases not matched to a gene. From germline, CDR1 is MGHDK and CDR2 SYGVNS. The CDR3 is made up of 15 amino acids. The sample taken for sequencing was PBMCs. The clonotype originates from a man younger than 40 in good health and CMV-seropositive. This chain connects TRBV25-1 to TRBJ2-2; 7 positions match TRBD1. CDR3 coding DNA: TGTGCCAGCAGTGGCCGGGACAGTAACACCGGGGAGCTGTTTTTT. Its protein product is CASSGRDSNTGELFF.